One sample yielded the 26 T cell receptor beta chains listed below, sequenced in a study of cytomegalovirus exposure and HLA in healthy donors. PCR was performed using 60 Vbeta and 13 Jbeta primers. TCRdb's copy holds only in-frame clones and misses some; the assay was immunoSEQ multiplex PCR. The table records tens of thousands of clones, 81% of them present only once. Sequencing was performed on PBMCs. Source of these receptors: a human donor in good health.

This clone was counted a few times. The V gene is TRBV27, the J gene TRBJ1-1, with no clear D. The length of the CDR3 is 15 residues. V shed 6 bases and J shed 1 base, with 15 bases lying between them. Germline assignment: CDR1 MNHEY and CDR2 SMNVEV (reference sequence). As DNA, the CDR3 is TGTGCCAGCAGCCTCCGTGGGCAGTGGAACACTGAAGCTTTCTTT. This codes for CASSLRGQWNTEAFF.

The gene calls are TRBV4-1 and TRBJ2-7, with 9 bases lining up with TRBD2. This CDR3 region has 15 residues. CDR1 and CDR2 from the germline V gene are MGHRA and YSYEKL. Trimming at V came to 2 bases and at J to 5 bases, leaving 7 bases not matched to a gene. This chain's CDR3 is CASSQSQLAGNEQYF. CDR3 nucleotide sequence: TGCGCCAGCAGCCAAAGTCAGCTAGCGGGGAACGAGCAGTACTTC.

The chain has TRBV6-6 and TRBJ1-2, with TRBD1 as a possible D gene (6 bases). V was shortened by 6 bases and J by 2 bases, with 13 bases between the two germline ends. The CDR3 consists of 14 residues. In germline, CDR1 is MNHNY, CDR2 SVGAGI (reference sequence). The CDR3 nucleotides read TGTGCCAGCAGCCCCGGGACAACGAACTATGGCTACACCTTC. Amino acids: CASSPGTTNYGYTF.

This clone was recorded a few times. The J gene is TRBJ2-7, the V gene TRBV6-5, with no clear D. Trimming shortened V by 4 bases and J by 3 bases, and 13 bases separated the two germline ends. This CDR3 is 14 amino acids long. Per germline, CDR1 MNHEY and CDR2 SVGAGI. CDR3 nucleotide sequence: TGTGCCAGCAGTTTCCGCGACTCCCACTACGAGCAGTACTTC. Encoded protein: CASSFRDSHYEQYF.

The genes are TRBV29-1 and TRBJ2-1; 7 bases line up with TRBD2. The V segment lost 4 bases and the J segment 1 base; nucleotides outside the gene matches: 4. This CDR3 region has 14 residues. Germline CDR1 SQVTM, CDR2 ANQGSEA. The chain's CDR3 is CSVGGGGSYNEQFF. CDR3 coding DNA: TGCAGCGTTGGTGGGGGGGGTTCCTACAATGAGCAGTTCTTC.

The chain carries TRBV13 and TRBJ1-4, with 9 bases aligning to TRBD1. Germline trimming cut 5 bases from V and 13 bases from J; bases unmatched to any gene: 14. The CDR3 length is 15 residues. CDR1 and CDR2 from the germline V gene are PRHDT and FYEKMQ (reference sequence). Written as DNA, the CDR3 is TGTGCCAGCAGCAAGATGGGACAGGGCCTACGGGGACTGTTTTTT. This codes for CASSKMGQGLRGLFF.

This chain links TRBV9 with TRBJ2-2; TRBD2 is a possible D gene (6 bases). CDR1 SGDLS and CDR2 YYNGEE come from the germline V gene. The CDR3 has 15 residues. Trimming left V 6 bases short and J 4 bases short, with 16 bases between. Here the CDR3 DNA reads TGTGCCAGCAACCAGGGCGGGGTCACCACCGGGGAGCTGTTTTTT. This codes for CASNQGGVTTGELFF.

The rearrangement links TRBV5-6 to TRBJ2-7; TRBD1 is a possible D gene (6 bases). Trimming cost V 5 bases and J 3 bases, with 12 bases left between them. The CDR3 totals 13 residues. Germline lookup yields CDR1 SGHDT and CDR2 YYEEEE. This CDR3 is CASSDGQNYEQYF. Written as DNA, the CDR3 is TGTGCCAGCAGTGACGGACAGAACTACGAGCAGTACTTC.

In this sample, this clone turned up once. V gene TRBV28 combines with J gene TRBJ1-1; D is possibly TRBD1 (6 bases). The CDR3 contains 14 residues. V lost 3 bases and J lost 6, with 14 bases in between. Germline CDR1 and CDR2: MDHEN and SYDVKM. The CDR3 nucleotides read TGTGCCAGCAGTTTGACAGGAGTAATATCTGAAGCTTTCTTT. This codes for CASSLTGVISEAFF.

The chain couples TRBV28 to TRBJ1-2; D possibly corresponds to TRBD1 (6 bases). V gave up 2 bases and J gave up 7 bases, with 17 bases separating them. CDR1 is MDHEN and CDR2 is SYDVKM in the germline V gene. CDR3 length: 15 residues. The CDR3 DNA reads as TGTGCCAGCAGTTTACTCGGTTGGGGGCGAGGTGGCTACACCTTC. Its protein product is CASSLLGWGRGGYTF.

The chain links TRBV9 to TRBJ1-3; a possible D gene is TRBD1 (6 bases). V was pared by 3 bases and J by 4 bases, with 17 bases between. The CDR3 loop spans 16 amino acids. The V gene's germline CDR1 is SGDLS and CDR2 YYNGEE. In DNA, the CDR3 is TGTGCCAGCAGCGCGCGAGGACAGACGGCGGGAAACACCATATATTTT. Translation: CASSARGQTAGNTIYF. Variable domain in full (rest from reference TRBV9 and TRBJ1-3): DSGVTQTPKHLITATGQRVTLRCSPRSGDLSVYWYQQSLDQGLQFLIQYYNGEERAKGNILERFSAQQFPDLHSELNLSSLELGDSALYFCASSARGQTAGNTIYFGEGSWLTVV.

The CDR3 protein is CATSREGRGLGKETQYF. The DNA of the CDR3 is TGTGCCACCAGCAGAGAGGGCAGGGGGCTTGGGAAAGAGACCCAGTACTTC. The rearrangement uses TRBV15 and TRBJ2-5, with 8 positions matching TRBD1. CDR1 and CDR2 from the germline V gene are LNHNV and YYDKDF (reference sequence). V shed 0 bases and J 3 bases; nucleotides not matched to a gene: 9. The CDR3 is 17 amino acids.

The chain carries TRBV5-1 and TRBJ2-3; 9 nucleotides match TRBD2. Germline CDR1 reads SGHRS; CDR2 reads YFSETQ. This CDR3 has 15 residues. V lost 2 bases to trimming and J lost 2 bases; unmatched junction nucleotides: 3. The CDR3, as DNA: TGCGCCAGCAGCTTCAGCGGGGGGACCACAGATACGCAGTATTTT. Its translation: CASSFSGGTTDTQYF.

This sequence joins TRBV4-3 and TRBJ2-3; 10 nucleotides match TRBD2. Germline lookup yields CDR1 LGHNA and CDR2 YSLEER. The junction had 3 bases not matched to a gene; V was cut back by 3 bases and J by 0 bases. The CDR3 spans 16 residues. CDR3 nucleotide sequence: TGCGCCAGCAGCCAGGGACTAGCGCCCAGCACAGATACGCAGTATTTT. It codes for CASSQGLAPSTDTQYF.

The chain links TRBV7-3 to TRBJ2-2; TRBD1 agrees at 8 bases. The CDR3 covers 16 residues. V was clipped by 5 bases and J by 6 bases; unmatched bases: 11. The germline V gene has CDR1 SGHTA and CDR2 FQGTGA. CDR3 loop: CASSPLPGGAAGELFF. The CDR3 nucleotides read TGTGCCAGCAGCCCCCTGCCAGGGGGCGCAGCCGGGGAGCTGTTTTTT.

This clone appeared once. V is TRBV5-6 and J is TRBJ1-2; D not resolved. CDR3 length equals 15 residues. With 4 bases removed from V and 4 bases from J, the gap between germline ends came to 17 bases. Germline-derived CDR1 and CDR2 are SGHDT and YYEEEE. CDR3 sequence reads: CASSAAGLGGYGYTF. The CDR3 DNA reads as TGTGCCAGCAGCGCGGCGGGTTTAGGCGGCTATGGCTACACCTTC.

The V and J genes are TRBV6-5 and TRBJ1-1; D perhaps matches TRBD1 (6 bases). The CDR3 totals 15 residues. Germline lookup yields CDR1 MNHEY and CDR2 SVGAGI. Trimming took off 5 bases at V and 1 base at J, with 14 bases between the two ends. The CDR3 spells CASSPSGHPNTEAFF. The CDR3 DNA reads TGTGCCAGCAGTCCCTCGGGACACCCGAACACTGAAGCTTTCTTT.

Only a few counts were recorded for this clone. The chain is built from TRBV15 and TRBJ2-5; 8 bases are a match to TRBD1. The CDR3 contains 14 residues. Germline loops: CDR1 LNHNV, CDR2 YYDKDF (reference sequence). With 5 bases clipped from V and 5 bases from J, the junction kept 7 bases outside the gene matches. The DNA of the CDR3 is TGTGCCACCAGCTGGGGACAGGTGGGGGAGACCCAGTACTTC. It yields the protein CATSWGQVGETQYF.

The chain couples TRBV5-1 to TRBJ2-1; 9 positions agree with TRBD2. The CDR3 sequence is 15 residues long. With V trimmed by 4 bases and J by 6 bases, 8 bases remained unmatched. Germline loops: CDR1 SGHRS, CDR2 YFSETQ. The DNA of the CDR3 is TGCGCCAGCAGCAAAACTAGCGGGCTCGTCAATGAGCAGTTCTTC. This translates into CASSKTSGLVNEQFF.

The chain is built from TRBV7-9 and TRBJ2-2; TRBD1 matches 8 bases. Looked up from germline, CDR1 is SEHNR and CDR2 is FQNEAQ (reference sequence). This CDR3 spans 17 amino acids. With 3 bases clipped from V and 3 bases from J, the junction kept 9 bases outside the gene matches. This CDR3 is CASSLSLQGAYTGELFF. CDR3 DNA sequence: TGTGCCAGCAGCTTGTCCCTCCAGGGGGCTTACACCGGGGAGCTGTTTTTT. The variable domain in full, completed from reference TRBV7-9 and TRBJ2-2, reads DTGVSQNPRHKITKRGQNVTFRCDPISEHNRLYWYRQTLGQGPEFLTYFQNEAQLEKSRLLSDRFSAERPKGSFSTLEIQRTEQGDSAMYLCASSLSLQGAYTGELFFGEGSRLTVL.

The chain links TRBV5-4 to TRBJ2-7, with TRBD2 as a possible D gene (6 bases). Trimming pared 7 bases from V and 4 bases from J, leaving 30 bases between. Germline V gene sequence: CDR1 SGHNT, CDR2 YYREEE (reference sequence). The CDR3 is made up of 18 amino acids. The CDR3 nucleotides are TGTGCCAGCTACCCCACCCCGCGGCGGCGGGGTACAAGGTACGAGCAGTACTTC. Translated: CASYPTPRRRGTRYEQYF.

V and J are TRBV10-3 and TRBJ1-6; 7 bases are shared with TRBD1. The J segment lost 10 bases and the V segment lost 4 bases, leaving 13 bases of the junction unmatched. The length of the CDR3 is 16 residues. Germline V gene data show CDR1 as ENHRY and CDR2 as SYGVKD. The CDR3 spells CAISGRGGDSGSPLHF. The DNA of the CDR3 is TGTGCCATCAGTGGGCGGGGGGGGGACAGCGGCTCACCCCTCCACTTT.

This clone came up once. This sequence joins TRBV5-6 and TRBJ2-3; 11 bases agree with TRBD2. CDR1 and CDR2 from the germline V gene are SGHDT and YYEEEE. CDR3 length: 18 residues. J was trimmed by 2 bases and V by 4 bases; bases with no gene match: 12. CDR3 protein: CASSPTGTSGSYTDTQYF. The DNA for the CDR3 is TGTGCCAGCAGCCCCACCGGGACTAGCGGATCCTACACAGATACGCAGTATTTT.

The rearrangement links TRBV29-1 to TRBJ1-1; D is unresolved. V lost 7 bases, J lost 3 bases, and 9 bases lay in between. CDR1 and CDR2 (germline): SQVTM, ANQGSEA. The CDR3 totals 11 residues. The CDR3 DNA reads TGCAGCGCCACATTGGACACTGAAGCTTTCTTT. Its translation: CSATLDTEAFF.

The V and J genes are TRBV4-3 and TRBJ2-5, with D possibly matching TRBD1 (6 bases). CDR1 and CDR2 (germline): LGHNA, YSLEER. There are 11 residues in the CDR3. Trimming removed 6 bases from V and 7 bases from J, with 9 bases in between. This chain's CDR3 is CASSLGGTQYF. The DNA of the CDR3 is TGCGCCAGCAGTCTAGGGGGGACCCAGTACTTC.

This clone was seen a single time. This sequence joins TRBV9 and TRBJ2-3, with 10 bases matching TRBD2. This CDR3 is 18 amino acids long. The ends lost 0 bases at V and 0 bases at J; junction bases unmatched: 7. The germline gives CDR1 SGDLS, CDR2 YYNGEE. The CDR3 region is CASSVGTSGSASTDTQYF. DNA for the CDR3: TGTGCCAGCAGCGTAGGGACTAGCGGCTCCGCAAGCACAGATACGCAGTATTTT.